Listed here are 20 T cell receptor beta chains from one sample, sequenced in a study of T cells in women clearing cervical HPV infection. TCRdb keeps only in-frame clones here, not all; method: immunoSEQ multiplex PCR. The sample totals fewer than 25,000 clones. Sequencing used blood buffy coat. These receptors were obtained from a woman between 18 and 69 years old with a cervical HPV16 infection that either progressed to CIN3+ or cleared (not recorded which).

Concerning this clone: The sequenced fragment ends 3 residues before the CDR3 boundary, so the rest is inferred from the germline J gene. V gene TRBV29-1 combines with J gene TRBJ2-3, with D possibly TRBD2 on 5 matching bases. Per the germline V gene, CDR1 is SQVTM and CDR2 is ANQGSEA. The CDR3 runs to 13 residues. The CDR3 is CSVAGGRMETQYF. The sequenced CDR3 bases are TGCAGCGTAGCAGGAGGTAGGATGGAGACG.

Points on this clone: The read is 3 residues too short to cover the CDR3 end, so that end is filled in from the germline J gene. The J gene is TRBJ2-5, the V gene TRBV20-1; D is perhaps TRBD1 (7 bases). Trimming took off 6 bases at V and 5 bases at J, with 22 bases between the two ends. Germline CDR1 reads DFQATT; CDR2 reads SNEGSKA (reference sequence). The CDR3 spans 15 residues. The CDR3 is CSAAGGQGRRETQYF. The CDR3 bases that were read are TGCAGTGCCGCAGGGGGGCAGGGGAGGAGGGAGACC.

Comment on this clone: The sequenced fragment ends 3 residues before the CDR3 boundary, so the rest is inferred from the germline J gene. The rearrangement uses TRBV18 and TRBJ1-1; TRBD1 is a possible D gene (6 bases). The CDR3 totals 16 residues. The V gene lost 1 base and the J gene lost 5 bases, with 17 bases spanning the gap. In germline, CDR1 is KGHSH, CDR2 LQKENI. The chain's CDR3 is CASSPQSAGEGTEAFF. The covered CDR3 bases are TGTGCCAGCTCACCACAATCCGCAGGGGAGGGGACTGAA.

Remarks on this clone: The read is 3 residues too short to cover the CDR3 end, so that end is filled in from the germline J gene. The V and J genes are TRBV2 and TRBJ1-2; no reliable D call. This CDR3 has 16 residues. Germline CDR1 is SNHLY and CDR2 is FYNNEI. Between the trimmed V and J ends, which lost 5 bases and 6 bases, there was a span of 22 bases. The chain's CDR3 is CASSPWQTRNSDGYTF. The covered CDR3 bases are TGTGCCAGCAGTCCCTGGCAGACAAGGAACTCAGATGGC.

Regarding this clone: The sequence runs out 3 residues before the end of the CDR3; the remainder is reconstructed from the germline J gene. J is TRBJ2-1 and V is TRBV6-2 or TRBV6-3; TRBD2 aligns across 7 bases. Germline lookup yields CDR1 MNHEY and CDR2 SVGEGT. The CDR3 loop spans 15 amino acids. V gave up 6 bases and J gave up 2 bases; unmatched junction bases: 7. CDR3 DNA (partial): TGTGCCAGCAGCCCTTTGCGGGGGACCTACAATGAG. Encoded protein: CASSPLRGTYNE. The whole CDR3 protein is CASSPLRGTYNEQFF.

As regards this clone: The read gets to within 3 residues of the CDR3 end, and the germline J gene fills in the rest. The V and J genes are TRBV2 and TRBJ2-7; tentatively, D is TRBD2 (5 bases). V dropped 7 bases and J dropped 1 base, with 14 bases sitting between them. The CDR3 sequence is 14 residues long. From germline, CDR1 is SNHLY and CDR2 FYNNEI. The DNA read from the CDR3 is TGTGCCAGCATGAGCGCGGGCCATTCCTACGAG. Translating it yields CASMSAGHSYE. From start to end, the CDR3 is CASMSAGHSYEQYF.

In regard to this clone: From the germline J gene comes the end of the CDR3, since the read stops 3 residues before it. This sequence joins TRBV10-3 and TRBJ1-1; 7 bases match TRBD1. Looked up from germline, CDR1 is ENHRY and CDR2 is SYGVKD. This CDR3 has 14 amino acids. V shed 5 bases, J shed 3 bases, and the junction held 6 bases outside the gene matches. CDR3 protein: CAISMTGLDTEAFF. Incomplete CDR3 DNA: TGTGCCATCAGTATGACAGGGCTGGACACTGAA.

Regarding this clone: The read is 3 residues too short to cover the CDR3 end, so that end is filled in from the germline J gene. This rearrangement joins TRBV7-9 to TRBJ2-1; D possibly matches TRBD1 or TRBD2 (5 bases each). The V gene's germline CDR1 is SEHNR and CDR2 FQNEAQ (reference sequence). Trimming removed 6 bases from V and 5 bases from J, with 17 bases in between. CDR3 size: 15 residues. CDR3 in amino acids: CASRAGKGVNNEQFF. Incomplete CDR3 DNA: TGTGCCAGCAGAGCCGGGAAAGGGGTAAACAATGAG.

As concerns this clone: The read ends 3 residues before the CDR3 terminus; that terminus is restored from the germline J gene. This chain links TRBV18 with TRBJ1-2; TRBD1 might be the D (5 bases). Germline V lookup: CDR1 KGHSH, CDR2 LQKENI. CDR3 length equals 15 residues. CDR3 DNA, as far as it was read: TGTGCCAGCTCACCAGGGGCGGGGGGTACCTACGAC. It yields the protein CASSPGAGGTYD. The whole CDR3 protein is CASSPGAGGTYDYTF.

Regarding this clone: The read ends 3 residues early relative to the CDR3; the germline J gene fills the gap. This chain links TRBV7-6 with TRBJ2-5; a possible D gene is TRBD1 (6 bases). CDR3 length: 15 amino acids. The germline CDR1 and CDR2 sequences are SGHVS and FNYEAQ. V lost 3 bases and J lost 3, with 14 bases in between. Partial CDR3 DNA: TGTGCCAGCAGCTTCCCTAGGGGGTGGGAAGAGACC. Amino acids: CASSFPRGWEET. The entire CDR3 protein reads CASSFPRGWEETQYF.

To note about this clone: The read ends 3 residues shy of where the CDR3 ends; the end is completed using the germline J gene. V usage is TRBV10-3 and J usage is TRBJ1-1, with D perhaps matching TRBD1 (5 bases). Per germline, CDR1 ENHRY and CDR2 SYGVKD. This CDR3 spans 13 amino acids. CDR3 sequence: CAISESLTGQAFF. CDR3 DNA, as far as it was read: TGTGCCATCAGTGAGAGTTTAACAGGTCAA.

Worth noting for this clone: The read gets to within 3 residues of the CDR3 end, and the germline J gene fills in the rest. The V and J genes are TRBV10-3 and TRBJ2-7; no clear D. This CDR3 has 14 residues. The V end was cut by 10 bases, the J end by 3 bases, with 19 bases between. In germline, CDR1 is ENHRY, CDR2 SYGVKD. The chain's CDR3 is CATTLVKGFYEQYF. The CDR3 bases that were read are TGTGCCACCACCCTTGTGAAAGGGTTCTACGAG.

A word on this clone: The read halts 3 residues ahead of the CDR3 end, with the missing end drawn from the germline J gene. The chain recombines TRBV13 with TRBJ2-2, with D perhaps matching TRBD1 (7 bases). The CDR3 covers 18 residues. Germline-derived CDR1 and CDR2 are PRHDT and FYEKMQ (reference sequence). The V end lost 1 base, the J end lost 5 bases, and 20 bases lay between the germline ends. The sequenced CDR3 bases are TGTGCCAGCAGCTTAGCCTGGGGGTCGACAGGGACTACCGGGGAG. Protein: CASSLAWGSTGTTGE. The whole CDR3 sequence is CASSLAWGSTGTTGELFF.

Details on this clone: The missing CDR3 end, 3 residues past where the read stops, is filled in from the germline J gene. The chain joins TRBV19 to TRBJ1-2; 8 bases are a match to TRBD1. After removal of 3 bases from V and 0 bases from J, the junction contained 15 bases not matched to a gene. CDR3 length: 19 amino acids. Per germline, CDR1 LNHDA and CDR2 SQIVND (reference sequence). The sequenced CDR3 bases are TGTGCCAGTAGTATTTTATCGGGTTGGCAGGGGGCTTCTAACTATGGC. Translation: CASSILSGWQGASNYG. The whole CDR3 region reads CASSILSGWQGASNYGYTF.

About this clone: The sequenced fragment ends 3 residues before the CDR3 boundary, so the rest is inferred from the germline J gene. The chain is built from TRBV10-3 and TRBJ1-5; D possibly corresponds to TRBD1 (5 bases). This CDR3 has 16 amino acids. CDR1 is ENHRY, CDR2 SYGVKD, per germline. V was shortened by 0 bases and J by 2 bases, with 11 bases between the two germline ends. The CDR3 protein is CAISESQGNGNQPQHF. The CDR3 bases that were read are TGTGCCATCAGTGAGTCCCAGGGTAATGGCAATCAGCCC.

Worth noting for this clone: The CDR3 end lies 3 residues beyond the end of the read and is filled in from the germline J gene. The rearrangement joins TRBV7-8 to TRBJ2-3, with 9 bases identical to TRBD2. The CDR3 is 17 residues long. CDR1 and CDR2 (germline): SGHVS, FQNEAQ. The ends lost 7 bases at V and 5 bases at J; junction bases unmatched: 16. The CDR3 reads CASNSRASGGWLDTQYF. The CDR3 bases that were read are TGTGCCAGCAACTCCCGGGCCAGCGGGGGGTGGTTAGATACG.

As for this clone: The missing CDR3 end, 3 residues past where the read stops, is filled in from the germline J gene. J is TRBJ2-3 and V is TRBV20-1, with 7 bases matching TRBD2. The germline gives CDR1 DFQATT, CDR2 SNEGSKA (reference sequence). CDR3 length: 15 residues. V gave up 5 bases and J gave up 0 bases; unmatched junction bases: 8. The chain's CDR3 is CSAGGEGVSTDTQYF. Partial CDR3 DNA: TGCAGTGCTGGCGGGGAGGGCGTCAGCACAGATACG.

The part of the CDR3 DNA that was read is TGTGCCAGCAGCCAATGGGGACAGGGGAACTACGAG. This sequence encodes CASSQWGQGNYE. The CDR3 reads in full as CASSQWGQGNYEQYF. The chain joins TRBV14 to TRBJ2-7, with TRBD1 matching 10 bases. The read is 3 residues too short to cover the CDR3 end, so that end is filled in from the germline J gene. Looked up from germline, CDR1 is SGHDN and CDR2 is FVKESK. The CDR3 consists of 15 residues. V lost 2 bases and J lost 3; bases outside the gene matches: 4. The variable domain in full, with the rest retrieved from reference TRBV14 and TRBJ2-7, is EAGVTQFPSHSVIEKGQTVTLRCDPISGHDNLYWYRRVMGKEIKFLLHFVKESKQDESGMPNNRFLAERTGGTYSTLKVQPAELEDSGVYFCASSQWGQGNYEQYFGPGTRLTVT.

As regards this clone: The read is 3 residues too short to cover the CDR3 end, so that end is filled in from the germline J gene. V gene TRBV5-1 combines with J gene TRBJ2-3; a possible D gene is TRBD2 (6 bases). Trimming pared 3 bases from V and 5 bases from J, leaving 10 bases between. This CDR3 spans 13 amino acids. Germline assignment: CDR1 SGHRS and CDR2 YFSETQ. The DNA read from the CDR3 is TGCGCCAGCAGCTCCTTAGCGGAAGATACG. It yields the protein CASSSLAEDT. The full CDR3 sequence reads CASSSLAEDTQYF.

Remarks on this clone: From the germline J gene comes the end of the CDR3, since the read stops 3 residues before it. The rearrangement joins TRBV18 to TRBJ2-7, with 11 nucleotides matching TRBD2. CDR1 is KGHSH, CDR2 LQKENI, per germline. After removal of 5 bases from V and 1 base from J, the junction contained 4 bases not matched to a gene. This CDR3 has 15 residues. The CDR3 DNA, read in part, is TGTGCCAGCTCAGATAGCGGGAGGGCATCCTACGAG. Its translation: CASSDSGRASYE. The complete CDR3 protein is CASSDSGRASYEQYF.